A single sample gave rise to the 17 T cell receptor beta chains below, sequenced in a study of spatial heterogeneity in lung cancer. Time point specified: sample taken at primary tumor resection. From tumor, nontumor lung or frozen PBMC, whole RNA was taken unsorted for sequencing. TCRdb passed the 5' RACE reads through MiXCR, listing each CDR3 protein once. The data show about 82,000 distinct CDR3 sequences, roughly 13% seen once. The sequencing used PBMCs, collected at surgery. The receptors derive from a male donor with early-stage non-small cell lung cancer.

The chain carries TRBV24-1 and TRBJ2-1; D not certain. Germline V CDR1 and CDR2: KGHDR, SFDVKD. The germline V and J ends were trimmed by 2 bases and 14 bases, with 9 bases remaining between them. CDR3 length equals 11 residues. The CDR3: CATSDSRTEFF. The CDR3 nucleotides read TGTGCCACCAGTGATTCCCGGACCGAGTTCTTC.

The CDR3 reads CASSGLAGSTYEQYF. CDR3 in DNA: TGTGCCAGCAGCGGACTAGCGGGGAGCACCTACGAGCAGTACTTC. The chain combines TRBV2 with TRBJ2-7; 12 nucleotides agree with TRBD2. CDR3 size: 15 residues. J was trimmed by 2 bases and V by 6 bases; bases with no gene match: 5. Germline CDR1 SNHLY, CDR2 FYNNEI.

The chain carries TRBV20-1 and TRBJ1-5, with D possibly TRBD1 on 5 matching bases. This CDR3 is 14 amino acids long. The V end lost 5 bases, the J end lost 4 bases, and 15 bases lay between the germline ends. CDR1 and CDR2 (germline): DFQATT, SNEGSKA (reference sequence). The CDR3 loop reads CSAGRDGVNQPQHF. CDR3 bases: TGCAGTGCTGGCCGGGACGGCGTTAATCAGCCCCAGCATTTT.

This clonotype was seen more than once but under ten times. The genes are TRBV9 and TRBJ1-1, with TRBD1 as a possible D gene (5 bases). The CDR3 consists of 14 residues. Germline V CDR1 and CDR2: SGDLS, YYNGEE. V was cut by 3 bases and J by 4 bases, with 13 bases left in between. The CDR3 region is CASSGGQGLTEAFF. The CDR3 nucleotides read TGTGCCAGCAGCGGTGGACAAGGGCTCACTGAAGCTTTCTTT. The whole variable domain, remainder taken from reference TRBV9 and TRBJ1-1, is DSGVTQTPKHLITATGQRVTLRCSPRSGDLSVYWYQQSLDQGLQFLIQYYNGEERAKGNILERFSAQQFPDLHSELNLSSLELGDSALYFCASSGGQGLTEAFFGQGTRLTVV.

This clonotype was seen only a few times. The chain carries TRBV10-1 and TRBJ2-2; D ambiguous. The length of the CDR3 is 13 residues. CDR1 is WNHNN, CDR2 SYGVQD, per germline (reference sequence). V was trimmed by 10 bases and J by 0 bases, leaving 9 bases between them. The CDR3 spells CATLDANTGELFF. The CDR3 DNA follows: TGCGCCACTCTAGACGCGAACACCGGGGAGCTGTTTTTT.

This clonotype showed up just a few times. J is TRBJ1-5 and V is TRBV12-3 or TRBV12-4; D not resolved. V was cut by 8 bases and J by 0 bases, with 5 bases left in between. This CDR3 region has 12 residues. CDR3 region: CASRFSNQPQHF. The CDR3 DNA follows: TGTGCCAGCCGATTTAGCAATCAGCCCCAGCATTTT.

The chain couples TRBV2 to TRBJ2-1, with TRBD2 matching over 10 bases. V shed 2 bases and J 7 bases; nucleotides not matched to a gene: 5. CDR3 length: 15 residues. Germline CDR1 reads SNHLY; CDR2 reads FYNNEI. This CDR3 is CASSERLAGDNEQFF. The CDR3 DNA follows: TGTGCCAGCAGTGAAAGGCTAGCGGGAGATAATGAGCAGTTCTTC.

This clonotype was seen a handful of times. The chain joins TRBV5-1 to TRBJ2-1, with TRBD2 matching 11 bases. Per the germline V gene, CDR1 is SGHRS and CDR2 is YFSETQ. The CDR3 consists of 15 residues. The ends lost 4 bases at V and 8 bases at J; junction bases unmatched: 8. DNA for the CDR3: TGCGCCAGCAGCCCCGGGACTAGCGGCCAATATGAGCAGTTCTTC. Residues: CASSPGTSGQYEQFF.

This clonotype was counted once. The CDR3 region is CASSLKDTGTGELFF. CDR3 nucleotides: TGCGCCAGCAGCCTTAAGGACACCGGGACCGGGGAGCTGTTTTTT. The chain combines TRBV4-1 with TRBJ2-2; perhaps TRBD1 as D (5 bases). The CDR3 covers 15 residues. Per germline, CDR1 MGHRA and CDR2 YSYEKL. Trimming shortened V by 4 bases and J by 5 bases, and 14 bases separated the two germline ends.

The genes are TRBV4-2 and TRBJ2-1, with 8 bases matching TRBD2. Per germline, CDR1 LGHNA and CDR2 YNFKEQ. CDR3 length: 15 amino acids. Trimming took 1 base from V and 4 from J; bases not matched to a gene: 3. The CDR3 DNA is TGTGCCAGCAGCCAAGCAAGCGGGGGTTACAATGAGCAGTTCTTC. This sequence encodes CASSQASGGYNEQFF.

The chain uses TRBV29-1 and TRBJ1-1, with 8 bases that match TRBD1. The CDR3 length is 15 residues. CDR1 is SQVTM and CDR2 is ANQGSEA in the germline V gene. V was clipped by 5 bases and J by 5 bases; unmatched bases: 13. The DNA for the CDR3 is TGCAGCGTTACTCAGGGGGCCAGGGGGAATACTGAAGCTTTCTTT. As protein: CSVTQGARGNTEAFF.

The sample holds a few counts of this clonotype. The chain has TRBV10-3 and TRBJ2-7; D may be TRBD1 (6 bases). V lost 5 bases to trimming and J lost 2 bases, with 10 bases between them. Germline V lookup: CDR1 ENHRY, CDR2 SYGVKD. This CDR3 has 13 residues. The CDR3 region has the DNA TGTGCCATCAGTCTCGGGACACCCTACGAGCAGTACTTC. As protein: CAISLGTPYEQYF.

This clonotype occurred a few times. V and J are TRBV19 and TRBJ1-1; D uncertain. In germline, CDR1 is LNHDA, CDR2 SQIVND (reference sequence). This CDR3 spans 15 amino acids. Trimming took off 5 bases at V and 0 bases at J, with 13 bases between the two ends. The CDR3 is CASSVPHDMNTEAFF. CDR3 bases: TGTGCCAGTAGTGTTCCTCACGACATGAACACTGAAGCTTTCTTT.

This clonotype was seen a few times. The genes are TRBV29-1 and TRBJ1-1; 7 nucleotides line up with TRBD1. Germline V gives CDR1 SQVTM, CDR2 ANQGSEA. CDR3 length: 16 amino acids. V gave up 0 bases and J gave up 0 bases; unmatched junction bases: 7. CDR3 region: CSVEETDRPMNTEAFF. For the CDR3, the DNA is TGCAGCGTTGAAGAGACGGACAGGCCCATGAACACTGAAGCTTTCTTT.

This clonotype was picked up a small number of times. V and J are TRBV5-1 and TRBJ1-1; maybe TRBD1 (5 bases). Trimming left V 4 bases short and J 2 bases short, with 12 bases between. The CDR3 has 14 residues. Germline V gene sequence: CDR1 SGHRS, CDR2 YFSETQ. CDR3 region: CASSLGVGNTEAFF. The CDR3 DNA follows: TGCGCCAGCAGCCTGGGGGTGGGCAACACTGAAGCTTTCTTT. Filled out from reference TRBV5-1 and TRBJ1-1, the complete variable domain reads KAGVTQTPRYLIKTRGQQVTLSCSPISGHRSVSWYQQTPGQGLQFLFEYFSETQRNKGNFPGRFSGRQFSNSRSEMNVSTLELGDSALYLCASSLGVGNTEAFFGQGTRLTVV.

This clonotype showed up just a few times. V and J are TRBV2 and TRBJ1-6; no clear D gene. This CDR3 is 15 amino acids long. Looked up from germline, CDR1 is SNHLY and CDR2 is FYNNEI. The germline V and J ends were trimmed by 7 bases and 8 bases, with 18 bases remaining between them. The CDR3 region has the DNA TGTGCCAGCATGGGCGTCGGGGTCCGGGATTCACCCCTCCACTTT. As protein: CASMGVGVRDSPLHF.

In this sample, this clonotype turned up many times. The rearrangement joins TRBV9 to TRBJ2-2; no reliable D call. The CDR3 totals 15 residues. Trimming shortened V by 0 bases and J by 5 bases, and 11 bases separated the two germline ends. CDR1 is SGDLS, CDR2 YYNGEE, per germline. CDR3 in amino acids: CASSVGAHRTGELFF. For the CDR3, the DNA is TGTGCCAGCAGCGTAGGGGCGCACCGAACCGGGGAGCTGTTTTTT.